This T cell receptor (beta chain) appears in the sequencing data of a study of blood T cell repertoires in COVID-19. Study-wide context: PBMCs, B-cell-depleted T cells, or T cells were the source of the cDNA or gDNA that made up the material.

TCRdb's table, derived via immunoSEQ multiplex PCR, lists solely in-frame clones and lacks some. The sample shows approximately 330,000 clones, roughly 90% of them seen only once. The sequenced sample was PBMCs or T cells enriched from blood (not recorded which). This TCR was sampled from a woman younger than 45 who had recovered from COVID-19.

The CDR3 sequence is CASSIDGQGSYEQYF. CDR3 in DNA: TGTGCCAGTAGTATCGACGGACAGGGTTCCTACGAGCAGTACTTC. V is TRBV19 and J is TRBJ2-7, with 8 bases fitting TRBD1. The CDR3 length is 15 residues. The germline CDR1 and CDR2 sequences are LNHDA and SQIVND (reference sequence). V gave up 3 bases and J gave up 1 base; unmatched junction bases: 5.